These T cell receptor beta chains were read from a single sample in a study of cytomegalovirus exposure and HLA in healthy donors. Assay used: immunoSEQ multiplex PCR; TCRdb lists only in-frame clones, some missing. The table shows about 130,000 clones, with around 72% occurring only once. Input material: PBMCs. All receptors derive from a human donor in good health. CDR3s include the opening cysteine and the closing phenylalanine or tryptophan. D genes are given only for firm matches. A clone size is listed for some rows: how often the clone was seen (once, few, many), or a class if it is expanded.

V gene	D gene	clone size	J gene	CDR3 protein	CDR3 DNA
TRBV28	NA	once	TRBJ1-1	CASRASGITEAFF	TGTGCCAGCAGGGCCTCAGGGATCACTGAAGCTTTCTTT
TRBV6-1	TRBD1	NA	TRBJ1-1	CASRIAGTANTEAFF	TGTGCCAGCAGAATAGCCGGGACAGCGAACACTGAAGCTTTCTTT
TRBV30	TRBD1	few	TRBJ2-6	CAWSAYLGQGSGANVLTF	TGTGCCTGGAGTGCGTATCTGGGACAGGGATCTGGGGCCAACGTCCTGACTTTC
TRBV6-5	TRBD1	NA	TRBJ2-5	CASSSTGNGETQYF	TGTGCCAGCAGTTCGACAGGGAATGGCGAGACCCAGTACTTC
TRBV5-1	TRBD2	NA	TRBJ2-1	CASSPNPSGTSFGNEQFF	TGCGCCAGCAGCCCAAACCCGTCCGGGACTAGCTTTGGCAATGAGCAGTTCTTC
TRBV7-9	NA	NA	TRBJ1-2	CASSNPLGVGYTF	TGTGCCAGCAGCAATCCCCTTGGAGTTGGCTACACCTTC
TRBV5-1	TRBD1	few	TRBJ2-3	CASSLTGQGSADTQYF	TGCGCCAGCAGCTTGACGGGACAGGGGAGTGCAGATACGCAGTATTTT
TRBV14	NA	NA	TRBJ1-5	CASSQDLYQPQHF	TGTGCCAGCAGCCAAGATCTTTATCAGCCCCAGCATTTT
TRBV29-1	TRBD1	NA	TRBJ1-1	CSVSTGGTEAFF	TGCAGCGTGTCAACAGGGGGCACTGAAGCTTTCTTT
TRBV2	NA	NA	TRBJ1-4	CASFGGVREKLFF	TGTGCCAGCTTCGGAGGGGTGAGGGAAAAACTGTTTTTT
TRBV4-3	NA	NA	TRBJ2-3	CASSQWPSGTDTQYF	TGCGCCAGCAGCCAATGGCCTAGCGGCACAGATACGCAGTATTTT
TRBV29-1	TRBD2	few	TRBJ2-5	CSVESERGRAETQYF	TGCAGCGTTGAGTCGGAGCGGGGAAGGGCGGAGACCCAGTACTTC
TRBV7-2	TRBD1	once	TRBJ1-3	CASRPGTDGNTIYF	TGTGCCAGCAGACCCGGGACAGACGGAAACACCATATATTTT
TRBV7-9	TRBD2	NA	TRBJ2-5	CASSSSGRETQYF	TGTGCCAGCAGCTCTAGCGGGAGAGAGACCCAGTACTTC
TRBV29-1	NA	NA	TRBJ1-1	CSVETGTRTEAFF	TGCAGCGTTGAAACAGGGACGCGTACTGAAGCTTTCTTT
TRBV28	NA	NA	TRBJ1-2	CASSSYSGNYGYTF	TGTGCCAGCAGTTCCTACAGCGGAAACTATGGCTACACCTTC